This T cell receptor (beta chain) was observed in a study of cytomegalovirus exposure and HLA in healthy donors. Germline V gene sequence: CDR1 SGHRS, CDR2 YFSETQ. There are 15 residues in the CDR3. V lost 1 base, J lost 1 base, and 11 bases lay in between. It was with 60 Vbeta and 13 Jbeta primers that the PCR ran. Libraries were prepared by immunoSEQ multiplex PCR; TCRdb keeps only in-frame clonotypes and omits some of them. The sample shows 65,000 to 95,000 clones, roughly 82% of them seen only once. The clonotype was recovered from a man aged 65 to 85 in good health and CMV-seronegative. The genes are TRBV5-1 and TRBJ1-1; D is perhaps TRBD1 (5 bases). What was sequenced was PBMCs. The CDR3, as DNA: TGCGCCAGCAGCTTGTTGGGGCAGCCGAACACTGAAGCTTTCTTT. Its translation is CASSLLGQPNTEAFF.